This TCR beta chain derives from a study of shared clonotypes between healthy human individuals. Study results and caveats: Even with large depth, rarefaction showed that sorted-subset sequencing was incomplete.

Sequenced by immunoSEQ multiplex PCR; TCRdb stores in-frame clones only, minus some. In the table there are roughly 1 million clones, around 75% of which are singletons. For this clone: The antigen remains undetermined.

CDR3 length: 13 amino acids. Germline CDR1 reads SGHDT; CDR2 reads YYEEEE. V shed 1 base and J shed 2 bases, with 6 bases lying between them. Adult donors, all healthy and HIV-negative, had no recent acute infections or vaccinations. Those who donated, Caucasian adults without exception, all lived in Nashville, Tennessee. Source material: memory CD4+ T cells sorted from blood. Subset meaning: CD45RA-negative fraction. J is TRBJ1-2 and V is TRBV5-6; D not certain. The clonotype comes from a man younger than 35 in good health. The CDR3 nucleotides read TGTGCCAGCAGCTTGAACAGCAACTATGGCTACACCTTC. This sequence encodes CASSLNSNYGYTF.